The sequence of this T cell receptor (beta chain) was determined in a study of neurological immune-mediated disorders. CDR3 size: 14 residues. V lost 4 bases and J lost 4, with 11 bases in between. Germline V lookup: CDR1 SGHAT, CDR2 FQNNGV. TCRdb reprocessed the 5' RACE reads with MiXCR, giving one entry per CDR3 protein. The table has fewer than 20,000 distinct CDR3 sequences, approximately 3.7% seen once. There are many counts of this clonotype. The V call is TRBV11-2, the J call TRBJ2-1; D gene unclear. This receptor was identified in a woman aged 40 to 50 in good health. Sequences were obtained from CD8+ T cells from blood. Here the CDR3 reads CASSSVGAYNEQFF. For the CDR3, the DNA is TGTGCCAGCAGCTCCGTGGGTGCTTACAATGAGCAGTTCTTC.